Listed below are T cell receptor beta chains from one sample, sequenced in a study of blood T cells in healthy people across ages. TCRdb passed the 5' RACE reads through MiXCR, listing each CDR3 protein once. The data show 1,500,000 or so distinct CDR3 sequences, with roughly 64% seen just once and 6.5% to 8.5% held by the top ten. The sample taken for sequencing was blood. All receptors derive from a man aged 18-30 years in good health. Each CDR3 is given with its conserved first and last residue. The D gene is left open where the match is weak. The size of a clone is reported for some rows only, either as once, few or many, or as a class for expanded clones.

len	abundance	v_gene	d_gene	j_gene	CDR3nt	CDR3aa
17	.	TRBV11-1	.	TRBJ2-5	TGTGCCAGCAGCTTAGTTGGGGCGGGGACGTACCAAGAGACCCAGTACTTC	CASSLVGAGTYQETQYF
17	.	TRBV10-1	TRBD1	TRBJ1-2	TGCGCCAGCAGTCCAGGACAGGGGAGATCACCCGACTATGGCTACACCTTC	CASSPGQGRSPDYGYTF
14	few	TRBV2	.	TRBJ2-5	TGTGCCAGCATTCCCGGGACCCCTCAAGAGACCCAGTACTTC	CASIPGTPQETQYF
13	.	TRBV7-2	.	TRBJ2-5	TGTGCCAGCAGCACCACCCCCGGAGGGGCCCAGTACTTC	CASSTTPGGAQYF
15	.	TRBV5-1	TRBD2	TRBJ2-7	TGCGCCAGCAGCTTGAGGGCTAGCGGATCCTACGAGCAGTACTTC	CASSLRASGSYEQYF
18	.	TRBV6-1	.	TRBJ1-3	TGTGCCAGCAGCATTCCGCGGCACCTAAACGCCCATGGAAACACCATATATTTT	CASSIPRHLNAHGNTIYF
16	.	TRBV6-5	TRBD1	TRBJ1-6	TGTGCCAGCAGCGTTTCGACAGGGGGTCCTCGTTCACCCCTCCACTTT	CASSVSTGGPRSPLHF
16	.	TRBV5-1	.	TRBJ1-6	TGCGCCAGCAGCTTGGAGGGGAGCTCCTATAATTCACCCCCCCACTTT	CASSLEGSSYNSPPHF
20	few	TRBV5-1	TRBD2	TRBJ2-5	TGCGCCAGCAGCTTGCTTTCTGGCCCCGTGGGGACTAGCGGCCAAGAGACCCAGTACTTC	CASSLLSGPVGTSGQETQYF
14	few	TRBV27	.	TRBJ2-1	TGTGCCAGCAGTTACCCGGGGGCAGACAATGAGCAGTTCTTC	CASSYPGADNEQFF
13	.	TRBV27	.	TRBJ2-2	TGTGCCACCCTCCGGAGGGACACCGGGGAGCTGTTTTTT	CATLRRDTGELFF
11	.	TRBV30	TRBD1	TRBJ1-2	TGTGCCTCGCCACAGGGGGCCGGCTACACCTTC	CASPQGAGYTF
16	.	TRBV10-3	TRBD2	TRBJ2-3	TGTGCCATCAGTGAGTCGCGGGGGTCGAGCACAGATACGCAGTATTTT	CAISESRGSSTDTQYF
15	.	TRBV27	.	TRBJ2-7	TGTGCCAGCAGTTCTCCGAAGTTCGGCTCCTACGAGCAGTACTTC	CASSSPKFGSYEQYF
11	.	TRBV7-8	.	TRBJ2-5	TGTGCCAGCAAAAGTCTTCAGACCCAGTACTTC	CASKSLQTQYF
13	.	TRBV29-1	.	TRBJ2-2	TGCAGCGTCACACAGACAGAGACCGGGGAGCTGTTTTTT	CSVTQTETGELFF
15	.	TRBV11-2	.	TRBJ2-3	TGTGCCAGCAGCTTAGTTCAGGTTCCTGAAGATACGCAGTATTTT	CASSLVQVPEDTQYF
16	.	TRBV3-1	TRBD2	TRBJ2-3	TGTGCCAGCAGCCAAGAATTGTCCGGACTAGCGGGTACGCAGTATTTT	CASSQELSGLAGTQYF
10	few	TRBV20-1	.	TRBJ2-5	TGCAGTGCTCGGTTCGGGACCCAGTACTTC	CSARFGTQYF
14	.	TRBV27	.	TRBJ1-2	TGTGCCAGCAGGTCCCTTGGGGGTGACTATGGCTACACCTTC	CASRSLGGDYGYTF
13	.	TRBV20-1	.	TRBJ2-7	TGCAGTGCGCTGGCCAGTCCATTCTACGAGCAGTACTTC	CSALASPFYEQYF
15	.	TRBV12-5	.	TRBJ2-7	TGTGCTAGTGGTTTGGTACGAGGGAACCCCCACGAGCAGTACTTC	CASGLVRGNPHEQYF
18	.	TRBV6-1	.	TRBJ2-7	TGTGCCAGCAGGGGCTCGGGACGGAACACCAAGTTAGCCTACGAGCAGTACTTC	CASRGSGRNTKLAYEQYF
15	.	TRBV11-2	.	TRBJ2-7	TGTGCCAGCAGCTTAGGGGCTGGACAGCGGTGCGAGCAGTACTTC	CASSLGAGQRCEQYF
14	few	TRBV12-3/TRBV12-4	.	TRBJ2-7	TGTGCCAGCAGTTTTGACAGGTCGAGTTCCGAGCAGTACTTC	CASSFDRSSSEQYF
15	.	TRBV2	.	TRBJ1-6	TGTGCCAGCAGTGAGCGGTCAGACTATAATTCACCCCTCCACTTT	CASSERSDYNSPLHF
12	.	TRBV7-9	.	TRBJ2-1	TGTGCCGGTGACATCCATGGCAATGAGCAGTTCTTC	CAGDIHGNEQFF
14	.	TRBV4-1	.	TRBJ1-1	TGCGCCAGCAGCCACGGCTTTGGGAACACTGAAGCTTTCTTT	CASSHGFGNTEAFF
19	.	TRBV3-1	TRBD2	TRBJ2-4	TGTGCCAGCAGCCAAGAACTAGCGGGGGGGCCGGAGGATCGTAACATTCAGTACTTC	CASSQELAGGPEDRNIQYF
13	.	TRBV29-1	TRBD1	TRBJ2-7	TGCGGCGTTACCAGGGGGCTCTCCTACGAGCAGTACTTC	CGVTRGLSYEQYF
13	.	TRBV27	.	TRBJ1-2	TGTGCCAGCAGTTTAAGGGTAGGGTTTGGCTACACCTTC	CASSLRVGFGYTF
16	once	TRBV4-1	.	TRBJ2-1	TGCGCCAGCAGCCAAGCTGGTCAGGGATCCTACAATGAGCAGTTCTTC	CASSQAGQGSYNEQFF
15	.	TRBV4-1	TRBD2	TRBJ2-3	TGCGCCAGCAGCCAAGAGGGACTAGTAGCAGATACGCAGTATTTT	CASSQEGLVADTQYF
13	.	TRBV12-3/TRBV12-4	.	TRBJ2-7	TGTGCCAGCAGTACGACTAGTCTGGGCGAGCAGTACTTC	CASSTTSLGEQYF
16	few	TRBV20-1	TRBD1	TRBJ1-6	TGCAGTGCTAGAGGCCTACAGGGGGGGAATAATTCACCCCTCCACTTT	CSARGLQGGNNSPLHF
11	few	TRBV29-1	.	TRBJ2-2	TGCAGCGCTAGTTTGGCCGGGGAGCTGTTTTTT	CSASLAGELFF
13	.	TRBV2	.	TRBJ1-2	TGTGCCAGCAGTGAAAGGCCAAAGGGTGGCTACACCTTC	CASSERPKGGYTF
16	few	TRBV4-3	TRBD2	TRBJ2-3	TGCGCCAGCAGCCAAGATTTGCGGGGGGGGCGAGATACGCAGTATTTT	CASSQDLRGGRDTQYF
16	.	TRBV5-1	.	TRBJ2-2	TGCGCCAGCAGCTTACAGGCCAGAATATGGACCGGGGAGCTGTTTTTT	CASSLQARIWTGELFF
16	few	TRBV4-1	.	TRBJ2-3	TGCGCCAGCAGCCAAGAGGGGGGACGGGGCACAGATACGCAGTATTTT	CASSQEGGRGTDTQYF
14	.	TRBV27	.	TRBJ2-7	TGTGCCAGCATTTACTACCGGGACACCTACGAGCAGTACTTC	CASIYYRDTYEQYF
18	few	TRBV4-3	.	TRBJ2-4	TGCGCCAGCAGCCAAGACACTAGCGATCTAAAGGGGGTCAACATTCAGTACTTC	CASSQDTSDLKGVNIQYF
17	once	TRBV4-3	.	TRBJ2-3	TGCGCCAGCAGCCATTTAGTAGGGGACCCTAGCACAGATACGCAGTATTTT	CASSHLVGDPSTDTQYF
16	.	TRBV7-9	TRBD1	TRBJ2-7	TGTGCCAGCAGCGAACCCTTAGGGGGCACCTCCTACGAGCAGTACTTC	CASSEPLGGTSYEQYF
13	.	TRBV2	TRBD2	TRBJ2-7	TGTGCCCTCAAGGGGCTAGCGGGAGTCGAGCAGTACTTC	CALKGLAGVEQYF
12	.	TRBV10-2	.	TRBJ2-4	TGCGCCAGCAGTGAGTCGAAGGACATTCAGTACTTC	CASSESKDIQYF
12	.	TRBV7-2	.	TRBJ1-5	TGTGCCAGCAGCTTAGCGGAGCCGCCCCAGCATTTT	CASSLAEPPQHF
19	.	TRBV3-1	.	TRBJ2-1	TGTGCCAGCAGCCCTGTGCTAAGGGGGTTGGCGGGATTGTACAATGAGCAGTTCTTC	CASSPVLRGLAGLYNEQFF
13	.	TRBV7-9	.	TRBJ2-5	TGTGCCAGCATGGGGGCTTCCTACAATGAGCAGTACTTC	CASMGASYNEQYF
12	many	TRBV9	.	TRBJ2-7	TGTGCCAGCAGCGTAGATGGGTACGAGCAGTACTTC	CASSVDGYEQYF
13	.	TRBV6-5	.	TRBJ1-2	TGTGCCAGCACCCAACACGCGGGCGGAGGCTACACCTTC	CASTQHAGGGYTF
15	.	TRBV6-6	TRBD2	TRBJ2-1	TGTGCCAGCAGCCCGACTAGCGCCAGTAGGGGTGAGCAGTTCTTC	CASSPTSASRGEQFF
18	.	TRBV4-2	TRBD1	TRBJ2-7	TGTGCCAGCAGCCAAAGCCGAGGGACAGGGGAACTCTCCTACGAGCAGTACTTC	CASSQSRGTGELSYEQYF
15	.	TRBV20-1	.	TRBJ1-6	TGCAGTGCTCCAAAAGACAGTAGTTATAATTCACCCCTCCACTTT	CSAPKDSSYNSPLHF
17	.	TRBV20-1	TRBD1	TRBJ2-1	TGCAGTGCTAGGCGAGGAGTCGGGACAGGGAATTACAATGAGCAGTTCTTC	CSARRGVGTGNYNEQFF
14	.	TRBV15	.	TRBJ2-7	TGTGCCACCAGCAGAGATTCTAGGCAGGGCGAGCAGTACTTC	CATSRDSRQGEQYF
14	.	TRBV29-1	TRBD1	TRBJ2-3	TGCAGCATTATCGGACAGGAAAGCACAGATACGCAGTATTTT	CSIIGQESTDTQYF
12	.	TRBV29-1	.	TRBJ1-1	TGCAGCGTTCCATGGGGCGGCGCGGAAGCTTTCTTT	CSVPWGGAEAFF
17	.	TRBV27	TRBD2	TRBJ2-3	TGTGCCAGCAGTTCTAGCGGGGGGGCCTATATCACAGATACGCAGTATTTT	CASSSSGGAYITDTQYF